The present entry profiles one T cell receptor (beta chain) with its context. This sample is drawn from a study of blood T cell repertoires in COVID-19. About the study: The origin of the acute and convalescent COVID-19 samples was the United States, Italy and Spain. T cells, B-cell-depleted T cells, or PBMCs supplied cDNA or gDNA.

In the original workflow: Quantification of nucleated cells was approximated via reference gene primer amplification. Clones were read by immunoSEQ multiplex PCR, and TCRdb kept only the in-frame ones, dropping some. V, J and clone size are taken as reported in that table, and D and trimming were inferred from the DNA itself. The table records about 94,000 clones, around three quarters of them present only once. The CDR3 has 16 amino acids. The V gene's germline CDR1 is LNHDA and CDR2 SQIVND (reference sequence). Deletions cut 4 bases from V and 2 bases from J, with 12 bases between. The specimen was peripheral blood. The receptor was isolated from a woman of 80 years or more with acute or convalescent COVID-19. The chain couples TRBV19 to TRBJ2-6, with D possibly TRBD2 on 6 matching bases. The CDR3 is CASSSPWGAGANVLTF. In DNA form, the CDR3 reads TGTGCCAGTAGTAGCCCTTGGGGGGCTGGGGCCAACGTCCTGACTTTC.